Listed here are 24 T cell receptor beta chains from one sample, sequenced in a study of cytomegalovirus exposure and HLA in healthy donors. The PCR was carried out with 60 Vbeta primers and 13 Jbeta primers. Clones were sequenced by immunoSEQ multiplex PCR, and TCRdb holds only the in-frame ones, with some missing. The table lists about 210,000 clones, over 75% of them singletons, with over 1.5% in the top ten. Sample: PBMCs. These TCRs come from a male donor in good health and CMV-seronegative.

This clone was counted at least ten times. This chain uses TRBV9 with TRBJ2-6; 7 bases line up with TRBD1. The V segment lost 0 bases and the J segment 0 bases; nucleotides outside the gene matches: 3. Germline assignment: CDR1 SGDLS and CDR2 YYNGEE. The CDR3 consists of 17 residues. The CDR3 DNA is TGTGCCAGCAGCGTAGTTACAGGGGCCTCTGGGGCCAACGTCCTGACTTTC. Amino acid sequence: CASSVVTGASGANVLTF.

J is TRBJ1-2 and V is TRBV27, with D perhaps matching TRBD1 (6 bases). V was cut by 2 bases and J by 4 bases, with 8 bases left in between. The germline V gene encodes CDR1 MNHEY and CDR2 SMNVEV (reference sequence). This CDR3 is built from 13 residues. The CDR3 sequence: CASSLDRFYGYTF. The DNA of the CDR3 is TGTGCCAGCAGTTTAGACAGGTTCTATGGCTACACCTTC.

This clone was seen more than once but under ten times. The CDR3 sequence: CASSLAETYEQYF. CDR3 bases: TGTGCCAGCAGCTTAGCGGAGACGTACGAGCAGTACTTC. This chain links TRBV7-8 with TRBJ2-7; no clear D gene. The V gene's germline CDR1 is SGHVS and CDR2 FQNEAQ. V lost 0 bases, J lost 4 bases, and 7 bases lay in between. The CDR3 covers 13 residues.

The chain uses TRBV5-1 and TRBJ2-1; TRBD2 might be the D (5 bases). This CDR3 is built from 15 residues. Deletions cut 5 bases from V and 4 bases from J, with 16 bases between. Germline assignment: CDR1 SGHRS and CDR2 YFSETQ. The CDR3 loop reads CASSRGYTAYNEQFF. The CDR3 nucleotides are TGCGCCAGCAGTCGGGGATACACTGCTTACAATGAGCAGTTCTTC.

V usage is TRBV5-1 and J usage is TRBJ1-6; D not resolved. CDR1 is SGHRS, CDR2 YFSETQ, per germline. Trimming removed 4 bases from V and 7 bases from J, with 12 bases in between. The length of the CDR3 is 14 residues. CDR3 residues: CASSTLTGNSPLHF. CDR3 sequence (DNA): TGCGCCAGCAGCACCCTTACGGGGAATTCACCCCTCCACTTT.

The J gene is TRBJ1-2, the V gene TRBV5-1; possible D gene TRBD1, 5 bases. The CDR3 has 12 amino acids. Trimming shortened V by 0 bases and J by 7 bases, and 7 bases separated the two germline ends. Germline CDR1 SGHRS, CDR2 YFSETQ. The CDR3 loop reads CASSLEGFGYTF. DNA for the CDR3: TGCGCCAGCAGCTTGGAGGGGTTTGGCTACACCTTC.

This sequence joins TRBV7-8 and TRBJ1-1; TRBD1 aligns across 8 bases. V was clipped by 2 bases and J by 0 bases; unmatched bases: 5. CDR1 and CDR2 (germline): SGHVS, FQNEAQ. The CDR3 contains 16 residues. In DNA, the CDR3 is TGTGCCAGCAGCTTATCGCAGGGGGCGATGAACACTGAAGCTTTCTTT. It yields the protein CASSLSQGAMNTEAFF.

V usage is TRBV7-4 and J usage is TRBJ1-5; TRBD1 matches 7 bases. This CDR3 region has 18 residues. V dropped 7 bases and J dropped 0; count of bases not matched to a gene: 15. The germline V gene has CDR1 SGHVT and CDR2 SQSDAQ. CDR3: CASTESGTDFNSNQPQHF. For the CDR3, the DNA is TGTGCCAGCACCGAATCCGGGACAGACTTTAATAGCAATCAGCCCCAGCATTTT.

This chain's CDR3 is CASSLQGANGNTIYF. The CDR3 nucleotides read TGTGCCAGCAGTTTACAGGGGGCAAATGGAAACACCATATATTTT. This sequence joins TRBV27 and TRBJ1-3; 8 bases align to TRBD1. V lost 2 bases to trimming and J lost 3 bases; unmatched junction nucleotides: 3. There are 15 residues in the CDR3. In germline, CDR1 is MNHEY, CDR2 SMNVEV (reference sequence).

The CDR3 protein is CASSDVSGGPSEQFF. The CDR3 bases are TGTGCCAGCAGTGACGTGTCGGGGGGGCCCAGTGAGCAGTTCTTC. The V call is TRBV6-4, the J call TRBJ2-1; TRBD2 matches 8 bases. The ends lost 2 bases at V and 9 bases at J; junction bases unmatched: 9. CDR1 and CDR2 (germline): MRHNA, SNTAGT. The CDR3 covers 15 residues.

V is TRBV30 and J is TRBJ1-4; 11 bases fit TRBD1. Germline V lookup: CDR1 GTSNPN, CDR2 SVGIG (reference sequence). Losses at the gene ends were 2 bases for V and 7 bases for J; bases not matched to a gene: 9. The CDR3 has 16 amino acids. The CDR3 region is CAWSKDRGRDTEKLFF. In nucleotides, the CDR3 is TGTGCCTGGAGTAAGGACAGGGGGCGCGATACTGAAAAACTGTTTTTT.

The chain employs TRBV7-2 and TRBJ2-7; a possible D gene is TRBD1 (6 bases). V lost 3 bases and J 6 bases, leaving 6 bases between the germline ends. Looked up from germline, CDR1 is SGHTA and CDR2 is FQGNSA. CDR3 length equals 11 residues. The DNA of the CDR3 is TGTGCCAGCAGCTTCAGGGGCGAGCAGTACTTC. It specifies CASSFRGEQYF.

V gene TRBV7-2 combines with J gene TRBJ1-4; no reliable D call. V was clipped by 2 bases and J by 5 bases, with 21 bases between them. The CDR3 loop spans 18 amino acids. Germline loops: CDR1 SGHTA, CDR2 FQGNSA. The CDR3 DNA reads TGTGCCAGCAGCTTAAATGCGGGCCACTGGGGTGCCAATGAAAAACTGTTTTTT. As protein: CASSLNAGHWGANEKLFF.

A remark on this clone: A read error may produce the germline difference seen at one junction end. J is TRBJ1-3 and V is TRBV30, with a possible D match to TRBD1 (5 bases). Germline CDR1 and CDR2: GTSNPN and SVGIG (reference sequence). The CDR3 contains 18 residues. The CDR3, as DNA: TGTGCCTGGACTGGCAGGGTTTCTGGTAGGCTGGCTGGAAACGCCATATATTTT. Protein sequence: CAWTGRVSGRLAGNAIYF.

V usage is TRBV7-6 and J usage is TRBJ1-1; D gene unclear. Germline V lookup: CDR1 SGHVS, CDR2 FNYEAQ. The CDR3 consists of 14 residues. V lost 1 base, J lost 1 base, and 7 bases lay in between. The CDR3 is CASSLGNTNTEAFF. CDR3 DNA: TGTGCCAGCAGCTTAGGAAACACGAACACTGAAGCTTTCTTT.

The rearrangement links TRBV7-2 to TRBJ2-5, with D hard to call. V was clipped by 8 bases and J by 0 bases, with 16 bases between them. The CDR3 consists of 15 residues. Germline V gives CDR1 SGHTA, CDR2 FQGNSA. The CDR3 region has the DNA TGTGCCAGCTGTACACGACTCGTATACCAAGAGACCCAGTACTTC. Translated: CASCTRLVYQETQYF.

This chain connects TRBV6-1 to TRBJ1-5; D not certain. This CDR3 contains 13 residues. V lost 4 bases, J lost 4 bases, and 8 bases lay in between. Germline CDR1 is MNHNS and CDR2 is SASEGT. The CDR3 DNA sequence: TGTGCCAGCAGTGCTACGGGGAATCAGCCCCAGCATTTT. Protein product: CASSATGNQPQHF.

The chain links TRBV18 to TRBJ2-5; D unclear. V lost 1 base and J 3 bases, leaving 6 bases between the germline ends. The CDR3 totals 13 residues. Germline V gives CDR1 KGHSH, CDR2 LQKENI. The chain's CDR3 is CASSPRLKETQYF. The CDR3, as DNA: TGTGCCAGCTCACCACGGCTCAAAGAGACCCAGTACTTC.

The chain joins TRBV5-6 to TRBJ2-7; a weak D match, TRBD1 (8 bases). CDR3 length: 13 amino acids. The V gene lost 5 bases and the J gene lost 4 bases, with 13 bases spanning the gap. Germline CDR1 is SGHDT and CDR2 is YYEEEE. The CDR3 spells CASSTGGEYEQYF. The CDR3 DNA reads TGTGCCAGCAGTACAGGGGGGGAGTACGAGCAGTACTTC.

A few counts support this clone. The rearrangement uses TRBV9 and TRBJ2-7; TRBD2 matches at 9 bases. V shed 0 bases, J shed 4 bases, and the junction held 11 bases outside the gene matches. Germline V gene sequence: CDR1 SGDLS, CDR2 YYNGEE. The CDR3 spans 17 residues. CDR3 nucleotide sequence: TGTGCCAGCAGCGTAGGATATGGGGGGACTAGCTCGTACGAGCAGTACTTC. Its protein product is CASSVGYGGTSSYEQYF.

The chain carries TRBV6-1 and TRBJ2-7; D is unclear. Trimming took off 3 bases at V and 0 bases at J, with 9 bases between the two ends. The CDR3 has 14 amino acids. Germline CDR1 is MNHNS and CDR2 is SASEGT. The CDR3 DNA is TGTGCCAGCAGTGAGCTACAGAGCTCCTACGAGCAGTACTTC. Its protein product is CASSELQSSYEQYF.

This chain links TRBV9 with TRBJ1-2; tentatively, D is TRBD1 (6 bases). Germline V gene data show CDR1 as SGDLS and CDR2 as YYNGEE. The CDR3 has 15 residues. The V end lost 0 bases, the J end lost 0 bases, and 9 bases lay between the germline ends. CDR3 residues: CASSVGTASNYGYTF. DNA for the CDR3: TGTGCCAGCAGCGTAGGGACAGCCTCTAACTATGGCTACACCTTC.

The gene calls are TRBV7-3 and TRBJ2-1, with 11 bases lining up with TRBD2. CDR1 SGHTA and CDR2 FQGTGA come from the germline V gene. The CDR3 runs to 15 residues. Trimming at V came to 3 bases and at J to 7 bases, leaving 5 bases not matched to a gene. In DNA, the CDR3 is TGTGCCAGCAGCTTCCTAGCGGGGGGAGGGAATGAGCAGTTCTTC. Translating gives CASSFLAGGGNEQFF.

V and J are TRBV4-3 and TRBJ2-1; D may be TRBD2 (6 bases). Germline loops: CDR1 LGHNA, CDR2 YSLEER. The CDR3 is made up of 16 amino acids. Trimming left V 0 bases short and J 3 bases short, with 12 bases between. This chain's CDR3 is CASSQEGGADYNEQFF. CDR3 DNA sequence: TGCGCCAGCAGCCAAGAAGGAGGGGCTGACTACAATGAGCAGTTCTTC.